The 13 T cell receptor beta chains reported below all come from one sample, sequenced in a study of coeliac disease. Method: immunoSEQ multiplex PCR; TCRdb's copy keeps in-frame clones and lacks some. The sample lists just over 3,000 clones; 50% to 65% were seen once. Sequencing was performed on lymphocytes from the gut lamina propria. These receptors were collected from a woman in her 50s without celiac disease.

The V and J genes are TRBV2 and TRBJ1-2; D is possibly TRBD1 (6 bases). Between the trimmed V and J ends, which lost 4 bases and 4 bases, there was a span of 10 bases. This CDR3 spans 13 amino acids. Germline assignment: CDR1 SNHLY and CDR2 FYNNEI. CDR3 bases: TGTGCCAGCAGTGCGCGACAGGTCTATGGCTACACCTTC. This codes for CASSARQVYGYTF.

The CDR3 region has the DNA TGTGCCTGGAGTCCTCTTCGCGCTGAAGCTTTCTTT. Translating gives CAWSPLRAEAFF. The chain combines TRBV30 with TRBJ1-1; D is uncertain. Germline CDR1 is GTSNPN and CDR2 is SVGIG (reference sequence). This CDR3 has 12 amino acids. V lost 2 bases and J lost 6, with 10 bases in between.

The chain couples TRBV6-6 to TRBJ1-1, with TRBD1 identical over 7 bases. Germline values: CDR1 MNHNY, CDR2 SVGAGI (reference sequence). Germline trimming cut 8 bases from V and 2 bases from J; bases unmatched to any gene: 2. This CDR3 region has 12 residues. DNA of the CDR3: TGTGCCAGCGACAGGGTAAACACTGAAGCTTTCTTT. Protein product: CASDRVNTEAFF.

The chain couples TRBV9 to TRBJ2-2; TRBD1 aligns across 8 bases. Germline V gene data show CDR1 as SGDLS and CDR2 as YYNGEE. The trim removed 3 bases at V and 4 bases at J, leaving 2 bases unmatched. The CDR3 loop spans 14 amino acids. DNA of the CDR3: TGTGCCAGCAGCGCTACAGGGGGCACCGGGGAGCTGTTTTTT. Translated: CASSATGGTGELFF.

The CDR3 spells CASSKREDEQYF. DNA of the CDR3: TGTGCCAGCAGCAAGAGAGAGGACGAGCAGTACTTC. The chain couples TRBV21-1 to TRBJ2-7; no DNA check was done on the table's D call, TRBD2. TRBV21-1 is noted as a pseudogene. This CDR3 spans 12 amino acids.

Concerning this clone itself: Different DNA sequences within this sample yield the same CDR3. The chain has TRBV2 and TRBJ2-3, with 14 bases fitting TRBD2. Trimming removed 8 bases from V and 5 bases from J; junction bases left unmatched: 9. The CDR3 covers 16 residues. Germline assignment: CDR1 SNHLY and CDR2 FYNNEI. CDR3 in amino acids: CASQIGLAGGGDTQYF. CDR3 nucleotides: TGTGCCAGCCAGATTGGACTAGCGGGGGGTGGAGATACGCAGTATTTT.

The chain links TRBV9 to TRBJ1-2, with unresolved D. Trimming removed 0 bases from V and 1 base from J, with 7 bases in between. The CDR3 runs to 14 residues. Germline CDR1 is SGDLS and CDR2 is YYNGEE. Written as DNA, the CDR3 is TGTGCCAGCAGCGTAGCGGGAGGTAACTATGGCTACACCTTC. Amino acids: CASSVAGGNYGYTF.

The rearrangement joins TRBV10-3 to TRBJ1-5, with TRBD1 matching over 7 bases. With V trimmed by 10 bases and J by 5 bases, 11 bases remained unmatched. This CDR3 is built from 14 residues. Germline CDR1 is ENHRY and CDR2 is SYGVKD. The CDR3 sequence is CATRLPGQHQPQHF. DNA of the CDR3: TGTGCCACCCGATTACCGGGACAGCATCAGCCCCAGCATTTT.

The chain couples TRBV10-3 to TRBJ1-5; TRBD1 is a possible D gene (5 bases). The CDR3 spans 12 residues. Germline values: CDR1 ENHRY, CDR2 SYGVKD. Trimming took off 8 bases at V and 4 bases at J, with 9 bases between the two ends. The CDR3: CAIGEGNQPQHF. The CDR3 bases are TGTGCCATCGGGGAGGGGAATCAGCCCCAGCATTTT.

This chain's CDR3 is CASSLRASGGTDTQYF. Here the CDR3 DNA reads TGTGCCAGCAGCTTACGGGCTAGCGGGGGCACAGATACGCAGTATTTT. The V and J genes are TRBV7-2 and TRBJ2-3, with 9 bases matching TRBD2. Germline CDR1 reads SGHTA; CDR2 reads FQGNSA. The ends lost 2 bases at V and 1 base at J; junction bases unmatched: 4. CDR3 length: 16 residues.

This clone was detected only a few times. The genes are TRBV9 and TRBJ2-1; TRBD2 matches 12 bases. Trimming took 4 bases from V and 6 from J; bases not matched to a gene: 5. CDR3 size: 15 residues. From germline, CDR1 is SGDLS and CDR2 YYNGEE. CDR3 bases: TGTGCCAGCAGCCCAGCGGGACTAGCGGGCAATGAGCAGTTCTTC. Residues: CASSPAGLAGNEQFF.

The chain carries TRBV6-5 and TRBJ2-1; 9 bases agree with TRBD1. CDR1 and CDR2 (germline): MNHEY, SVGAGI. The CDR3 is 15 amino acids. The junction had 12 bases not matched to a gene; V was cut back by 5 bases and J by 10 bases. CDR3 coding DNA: TGTGCCAGCAGTCCGGACTACAGGGGGCGCAGGGAGCAGTTCTTC. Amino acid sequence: CASSPDYRGRREQFF.

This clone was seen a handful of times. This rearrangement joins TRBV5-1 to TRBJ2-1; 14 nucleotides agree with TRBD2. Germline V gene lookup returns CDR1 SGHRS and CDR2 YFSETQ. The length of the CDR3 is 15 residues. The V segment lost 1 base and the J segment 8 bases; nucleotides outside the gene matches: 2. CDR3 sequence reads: CASSLWTSGGHEQFF. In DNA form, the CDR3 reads TGCGCCAGCAGCTTGTGGACTAGCGGGGGGCATGAGCAGTTCTTC. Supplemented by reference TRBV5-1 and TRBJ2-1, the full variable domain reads KAGVTQTPRYLIKTRGQQVTLSCSPISGHRSVSWYQQTPGQGLQFLFEYFSETQRNKGNFPGRFSGRQFSNSRSEMNVSTLELGDSALYLCASSLWTSGGHEQFFGPGTRLTVL.